This T cell receptor beta chain was sequenced during a study of blood T cell repertoires in COVID-19. This table comes from immunoSEQ multiplex PCR, and its TCRdb copy is limited to in-frame clones, with some not included. Here the sample spans 75,000 to 100,000 clones, under 85% being singletons. V trimming: 3 bases; J trimming: 3 bases; junction bases outside the gene matches: 7. The CDR3 runs to 16 residues. Per the germline V gene, CDR1 is KGHSH and CDR2 is LQKENI. The material sequenced was peripheral blood. The chain is built from TRBV18 and TRBJ2-3; 9 nucleotides align to TRBD2. This receptor was taken from an elderly woman with acute or convalescent COVID-19. DNA of the CDR3: TGTGCCAGCTCACCCGGACTAGCGCCTGATACAGATACGCAGTATTTT. This codes for CASSPGLAPDTDTQYF.